Shown below are 4 T cell receptor beta chains from a single sample sequenced in a study of regulatory T cells in long-lasting Graves disease. Building the TCR beta libraries relied on iRepertoire HTBI primers, and CDR3 regions underwent Arm-PCR. In TCRdb, the multiplex PCR reads were re-called with MiXCR into one record per CDR3 protein. The table lists fewer than 550,000 distinct CDR3 sequences, around a fifth of them singletons, with more than 6% in the top ten. Time point of the sample: persistent/refractory GD, antithyroid drugs over 5 years with positive TRAb. Generation of the TCR library employed RNA extracted from PBMCs. The sample consisted of peripheral blood mononuclear cells (PBMCs), taken when the disease was refractory, from a patient treated with antithyroid drugs. The source of these receptors is a female donor with Graves disease.

On this clonotype itself: The junction shows a germline mismatch at one end, possibly a read error. This rearrangement joins TRBV6-1 to TRBJ2-7; 8 nucleotides agree with TRBD1. CDR1 is MNHNS and CDR2 is SASEGT in the germline V gene. This CDR3 is 14 amino acids long. The CDR3 DNA reads as TGTCCCAGCAGGACAGGGACAGACTCCTACGAGCAGTACTTC. Amino acid sequence: CPSRTGTDSYEQYF.

The rearrangement joins TRBV4-1 to TRBJ1-5, with D maybe TRBD1 (5 bases). The CDR3 consists of 15 residues. V lost 1 base, J lost 2 bases, and 9 bases lay in between. Germline V CDR1 and CDR2: MGHRA, YSYEKL. CDR3: CASSQGQFGNQPQHF. CDR3 DNA: TGCGCCAGCAGCCAAGGACAGTTTGGCAATCAGCCCCAGCATTTT.

This clonotype was counted ten times or more. The V gene is TRBV6-1, the J gene TRBJ2-7, with D unresolved. This CDR3 has 14 residues. CDR1 and CDR2 (germline): MNHNS, SASEGT. Trimming removed 4 bases at V and 2 bases at J, with 12 bases between. Written as DNA, the CDR3 is TGTGCCAGCAGTGCTAGAACACCTACCTACGAGCAGTACTTC. Its protein product is CASSARTPTYEQYF.

The sample holds a few counts of this clonotype. V and J are TRBV28 and TRBJ2-3; maybe TRBD2 (6 bases). The V gene lost 2 bases and the J gene lost 6 bases, with 9 bases spanning the gap. In germline, CDR1 is MDHEN, CDR2 SYDVKM. The CDR3 totals 13 residues. The CDR3 sequence: CASSLGGWDTQYF. CDR3 nucleotides: TGTGCCAGCAGTTTAGGAGGGTGGGATACGCAGTATTTT.